These T cell receptor beta chains were read from a single sample in a study of spatial heterogeneity in lung cancer. TCRdb independently ran MiXCR on the 5' RACE reads; one entry per CDR3 protein. Of around 60,000 distinct CDR3 sequences in the sample, more than 7% were seen once. The material sequenced was PBMCs, taken at surgery. These receptors all stem from a female donor with early-stage non-small cell lung cancer. CDR3s include the opening cysteine and the closing phenylalanine or tryptophan. Fields, in order: D gene, J gene, clone size, V gene, CDR3 protein, CDR3 DNA. D genes are given only for firm matches. A row's size may be missing; if present it is once, few, many or a size class.

>-|TRBJ2-1|-|TRBV27
CASSLPPLNEQFF
TGTGCCAGCAGTCTCCCTCCCCTAAATGAGCAGTTCTTC
>-|TRBJ1-1|many|TRBV6-2/TRBV6-3
CASGVNTEAFF
TGTGCCAGCGGCGTGAACACTGAAGCTTTCTTT
>-|TRBJ1-1|few|TRBV6-2/TRBV6-3
CASSYEGGMNTEAFF
TGTGCCAGCAGTTACGAGGGCGGAATGAACACTGAAGCTTTCTTT
>-|TRBJ1-1|many|TRBV7-8
CAGRDGFMNTEAFF
TGTGCCGGCCGGGACGGCTTCATGAACACTGAAGCTTTCTTT
>-|TRBJ2-4|few|TRBV25-1
CASSEVYKNIQYF
TGTGCCAGCAGTGAGGTGTACAAAAACATTCAGTACTTC
>-|TRBJ2-3|-|TRBV10-3
CAIRGITDTQYF
TGTGCCATCAGGGGGATCACAGATACGCAGTATTTT
>TRBD2|TRBJ2-5|few|TRBV7-8
CASSWRSGRMGETQYF
TGTGCCAGCAGCTGGAGGAGCGGGAGGATGGGGGAGACCCAGTACTTC
>-|TRBJ1-3|few|TRBV12-3/TRBV12-4
CASSRALSGNTIYF
TGTGCCAGCAGTCGGGCCCTATCTGGAAACACCATATATTTT
>-|TRBJ2-4|-|TRBV5-1
CASSSAGTENIQYF
TGCGCCAGCAGCTCGGCCGGGACCGAAAACATTCAGTACTTC
>-|TRBJ1-5|few|TRBV20-1
CSARDMQGNQPQHF
TGCAGTGCTAGAGATATGCAGGGGAATCAGCCCCAGCATTTT
>-|TRBJ1-4|few|TRBV21-1
CAGPTPLTGPNEKLFF
TGTGCCGGACCAACCCCCCTCACAGGACCGAATGAAAAACTGTTTTTT
>-|TRBJ1-1|many|TRBV6-1
CASSEGRVYAFF
TGTGCCAGCAGTGAAGGCAGGGTGTATGCTTTCTTT
>-|TRBJ2-1|-|TRBV12-3/TRBV12-4
CASSLRRGGTNEQFF
TGTGCCAGCAGTTTACGCAGGGGGGGGACCAATGAGCAGTTCTTC
>TRBD2|TRBJ2-3|few|TRBV5-1
CASSSTRTSMGDTQYF
TGCGCCAGCAGCTCAACGAGGACTAGCATGGGAGATACGCAGTATTTT
>-|TRBJ2-5|-|TRBV5-4
CASSLRGGPWTQYF
TGTGCCAGCAGCTTGAGAGGGGGGCCGTGGACCCAGTACTTC
>TRBD1|TRBJ2-7|few|TRBV20-1
CSASLVSGQLTYEQYF
TGCAGTGCTAGTCTCGTTTCGGGACAGTTGACATACGAGCAGTACTTC
>TRBD2|TRBJ2-3|few|TRBV3-1
CASSLSGLAGGDTQYF
TGTGCCAGCAGCCTCTCAGGGCTAGCGGGAGGTGATACGCAGTATTTT
>-|TRBJ1-4|-|TRBV28
CASSLLGANEKLFF
TGTGCCAGCAGTTTATTGGGAGCTAATGAAAAACTGTTTTTT
>TRBD1|TRBJ1-4|few|TRBV2
CASRAQGTTNEKLFF
TGTGCCAGCAGGGCACAGGGGACAACTAATGAAAAACTGTTTTTT
>TRBD1|TRBJ1-5|-|TRBV6-5
CASSNPPQGADQPQHF
TGTGCCAGCAGCAACCCTCCACAGGGGGCCGATCAGCCCCAGCATTTT
>TRBD1|TRBJ1-6|-|TRBV6-5
CASRPPTGENSPLHF
TGTGCCAGCCGCCCCCCCACAGGGGAGAATTCACCCCTCCACTTT
>-|TRBJ2-2|many|TRBV24-1
CATSDLQQDTGELFF
TGTGCCACCAGTGATTTGCAACAGGACACCGGGGAGCTGTTTTTT
>TRBD1|TRBJ1-1|few|TRBV9
CASSTDRVATEAFF
TGTGCCAGCAGCACCGACAGGGTTGCCACTGAAGCTTTCTTT
>TRBD1|TRBJ1-4|few|TRBV7-8
CASSLEQGASNEKLFF
TGTGCCAGCAGCTTAGAACAGGGGGCCTCCAATGAAAAACTGTTTTTT
>TRBD1|TRBJ2-5|-|TRBV5-1
CASMKGTGRETQYF
TGCGCCAGCATGAAGGGGACAGGGAGAGAGACCCAGTACTTC
>-|TRBJ1-1|-|TRBV14
CASSQEGGLEAFF
TGTGCCAGCAGCCAAGAAGGGGGGTTGGAAGCTTTCTTT
>TRBD1|TRBJ1-5|few|TRBV4-1
CASSQDIGTGAFQPQHF
TGCGCCAGCAGCCAAGATATTGGGACAGGGGCCTTTCAGCCCCAGCATTTT
>-|TRBJ2-3|-|TRBV7-9
CASSRWDTTDTQYF
TGTGCCAGCAGCAGATGGGACACCACAGATACGCAGTATTTT
>-|TRBJ1-1|few|TRBV12-3/TRBV12-4
CASTDRYTEAFF
TGTGCCAGCACCGACAGGTACACTGAAGCTTTCTTT
>-|TRBJ1-1|-|TRBV5-1
CASSLEGSTEAFF
TGCGCCAGCAGCTTGGAGGGTTCCACTGAAGCTTTCTTT
>-|TRBJ1-4|-|TRBV5-1
CASSFQDNEKLFF
TGCGCCAGCAGCTTCCAGGATAATGAAAAACTGTTTTTT
>-|TRBJ2-1|-|TRBV29-1
CSVEGPVRSYNEQFF
TGCAGCGTTGAGGGCCCAGTGCGATCCTACAATGAGCAGTTCTTC
>-|TRBJ1-1|few|TRBV25-1
CASSRDRRAAFF
TGTGCCAGCAGCAGGGACCGCCGCGCAGCTTTCTTT
>-|TRBJ2-3|-|TRBV25-1
CASRTDTQYF
TGTGCCAGCAGAACAGATACGCAGTATTTT
>-|TRBJ1-1|many|TRBV20-1
CSASGMQVNTEAFF
TGCAGTGCTAGTGGGATGCAGGTGAACACTGAAGCTTTCTTT
>TRBD2|TRBJ2-3|few|TRBV6-1
CASSAAGSLAGTDTQYF
TGTGCCAGCAGTGCAGCGGGAAGTCTAGCGGGCACAGATACGCAGTATTTT
>TRBD1|TRBJ2-7|few|TRBV18
CASSPPEGAISYEQYF
TGTGCCAGCTCACCACCTGAGGGGGCTATCAGCTACGAGCAGTACTTC
>-|TRBJ1-6|few|TRBV2
CASHPRRGLGSPLHF
TGTGCCAGCCACCCCCGGCGGGGTTTGGGTTCACCCCTCCACTTT
>-|TRBJ2-6|-|TRBV3-1
CASSRSGAGANVLTF
TGTGCCAGCAGCCGGTCAGGGGCTGGGGCCAACGTCCTGACTTTC
>TRBD1|TRBJ2-2|many|TRBV11-1
CASSSTTGMTGELFF
TGTGCCAGCAGCTCTACGACAGGGATGACCGGGGAGCTGTTTTTT
>-|TRBJ2-1|many|TRBV7-9
CASSFPGNEQFF
TGTGCCAGCAGCTTTCCCGGGAATGAGCAGTTCTTC